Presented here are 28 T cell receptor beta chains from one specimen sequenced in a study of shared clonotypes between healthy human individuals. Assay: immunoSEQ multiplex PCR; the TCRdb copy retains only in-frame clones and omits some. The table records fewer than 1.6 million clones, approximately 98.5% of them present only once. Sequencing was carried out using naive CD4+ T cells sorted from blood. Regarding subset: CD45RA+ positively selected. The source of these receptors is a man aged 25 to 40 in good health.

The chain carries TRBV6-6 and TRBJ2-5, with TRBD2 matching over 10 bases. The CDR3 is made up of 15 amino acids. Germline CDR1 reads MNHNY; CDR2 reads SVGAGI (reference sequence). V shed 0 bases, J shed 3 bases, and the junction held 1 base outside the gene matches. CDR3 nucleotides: TGTGCCAGCAGTTACTCAGCGGGAGGGAAAGAGACCCAGTACTTC. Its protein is CASSYSAGGKETQYF.

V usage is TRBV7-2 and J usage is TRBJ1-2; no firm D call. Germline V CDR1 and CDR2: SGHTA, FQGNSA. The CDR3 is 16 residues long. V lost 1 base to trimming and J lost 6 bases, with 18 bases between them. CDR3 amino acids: CASSLEPSGPGDGYTF. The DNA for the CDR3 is TGTGCCAGCAGCTTAGAACCCTCCGGTCCGGGTGATGGCTACACCTTC.

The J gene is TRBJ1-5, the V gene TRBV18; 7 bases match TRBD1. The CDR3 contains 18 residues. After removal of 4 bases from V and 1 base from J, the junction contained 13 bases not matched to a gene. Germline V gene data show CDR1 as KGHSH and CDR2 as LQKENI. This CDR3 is CASSLTAPGTDSNQPQHF. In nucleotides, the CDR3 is TGTGCCAGCTCACTAACCGCCCCGGGGACAGACAGCAATCAGCCCCAGCATTTT.

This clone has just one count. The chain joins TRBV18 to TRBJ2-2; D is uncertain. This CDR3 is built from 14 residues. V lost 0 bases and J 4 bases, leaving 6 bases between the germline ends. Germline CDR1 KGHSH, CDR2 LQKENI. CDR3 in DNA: TGTGCCAGCTCACCACCAATATTCACCGGGGAGCTGTTTTTT. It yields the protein CASSPPIFTGELFF. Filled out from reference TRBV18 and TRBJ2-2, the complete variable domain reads NAGVMQNPRHLVRRRGQEARLRCSPMKGHSHVYWYRQLPEEGLKFMVYLQKENIIDESGMPKERFSAEFPKEGPSILRIQQVVRGDSAAYFCASSPPIFTGELFFGEGSRLTVL.

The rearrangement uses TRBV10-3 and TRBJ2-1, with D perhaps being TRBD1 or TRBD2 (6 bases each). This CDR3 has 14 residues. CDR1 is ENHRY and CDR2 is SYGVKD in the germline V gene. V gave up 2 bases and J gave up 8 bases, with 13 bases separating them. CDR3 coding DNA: TGTGCCATCAGTGAGGTTAGTGGGGGGCATGAGCAGTTCTTC. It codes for CAISEVSGGHEQFF.

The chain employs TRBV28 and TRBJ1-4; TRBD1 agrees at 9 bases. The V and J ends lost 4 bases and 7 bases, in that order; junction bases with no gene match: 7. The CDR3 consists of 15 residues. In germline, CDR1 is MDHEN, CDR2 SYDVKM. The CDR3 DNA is TGTGCCAGCAGTTCGCTGGGGGACAGGGTTGAAAAACTGTTTTTT. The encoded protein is CASSSLGDRVEKLFF.

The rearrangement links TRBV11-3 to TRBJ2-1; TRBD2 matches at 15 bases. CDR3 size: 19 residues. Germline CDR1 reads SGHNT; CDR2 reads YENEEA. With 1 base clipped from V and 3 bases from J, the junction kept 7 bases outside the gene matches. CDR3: CASSLALGLAGGNYNEQFF. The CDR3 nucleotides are TGTGCCAGCAGCTTAGCCCTGGGACTAGCGGGAGGCAACTACAATGAGCAGTTCTTC.

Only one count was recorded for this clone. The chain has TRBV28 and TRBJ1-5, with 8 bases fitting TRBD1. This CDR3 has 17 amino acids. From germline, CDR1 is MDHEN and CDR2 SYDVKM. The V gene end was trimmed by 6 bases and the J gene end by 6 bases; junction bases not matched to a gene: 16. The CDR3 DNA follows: TGTGCCAGCAGGACGTTCCAGGGGGCGTTTTTTAGTCAGCCCCAGCATTTT. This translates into CASRTFQGAFFSQPQHF.

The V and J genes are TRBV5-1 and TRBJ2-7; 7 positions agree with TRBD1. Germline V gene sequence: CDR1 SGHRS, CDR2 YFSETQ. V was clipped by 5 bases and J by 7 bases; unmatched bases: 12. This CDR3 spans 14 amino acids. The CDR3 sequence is CASRTDRDLGEQYF. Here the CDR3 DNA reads TGCGCCAGCAGGACAGACAGGGACCTGGGAGAGCAGTACTTC.

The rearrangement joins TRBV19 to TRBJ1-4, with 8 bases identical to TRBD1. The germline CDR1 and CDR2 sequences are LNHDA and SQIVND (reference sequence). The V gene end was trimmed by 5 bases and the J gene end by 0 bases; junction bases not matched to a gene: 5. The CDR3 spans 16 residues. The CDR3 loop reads CASSVQGAPTNEKLFF. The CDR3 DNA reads TGTGCCAGTAGTGTGCAGGGGGCGCCAACTAATGAAAAACTGTTTTTT.

In DNA form, the CDR3 reads TGTGCCAGCAGCCTAGAGCGGGAGCAGTGGTTAGCCGGGGAGCTGTTTTTT. Its translation is CASSLEREQWLAGELFF. This chain uses TRBV5-4 with TRBJ2-2; 8 bases agree with TRBD2. The trim removed 4 bases at V and 6 bases at J, leaving 14 bases unmatched. Germline V gives CDR1 SGHNT, CDR2 YYREEE (reference sequence). The CDR3 is 17 amino acids.

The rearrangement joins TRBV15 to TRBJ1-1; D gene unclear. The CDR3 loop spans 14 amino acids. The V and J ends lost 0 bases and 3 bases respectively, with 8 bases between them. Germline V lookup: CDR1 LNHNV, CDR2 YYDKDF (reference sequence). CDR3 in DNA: TGTGCCACCAGCAGAGAATCAATTTACACTGAAGCTTTCTTT. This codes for CATSRESIYTEAFF.

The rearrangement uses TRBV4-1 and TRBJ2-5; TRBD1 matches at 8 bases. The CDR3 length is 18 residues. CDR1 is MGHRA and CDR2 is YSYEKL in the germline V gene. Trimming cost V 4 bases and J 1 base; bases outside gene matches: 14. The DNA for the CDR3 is TGCGCCAGCAGCCTTTCCCCGACGACAGGGGTCTCCCAAGAGACCCAGTACTTC. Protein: CASSLSPTTGVSQETQYF.

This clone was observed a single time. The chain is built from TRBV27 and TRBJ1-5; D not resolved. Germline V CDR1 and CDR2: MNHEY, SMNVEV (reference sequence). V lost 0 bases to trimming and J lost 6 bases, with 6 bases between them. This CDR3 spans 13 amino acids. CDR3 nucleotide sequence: TGTGCCAGCAGTTTATCGGGGTTTCAGCCCCAGCATTTT. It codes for CASSLSGFQPQHF.

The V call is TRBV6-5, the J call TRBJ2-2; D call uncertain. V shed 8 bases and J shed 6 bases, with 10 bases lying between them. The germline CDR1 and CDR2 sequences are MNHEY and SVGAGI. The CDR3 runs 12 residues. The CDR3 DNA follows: TGTGCCAGCGGGCGGCCTTCCGGGGAGCTGTTTTTT. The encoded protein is CASGRPSGELFF.

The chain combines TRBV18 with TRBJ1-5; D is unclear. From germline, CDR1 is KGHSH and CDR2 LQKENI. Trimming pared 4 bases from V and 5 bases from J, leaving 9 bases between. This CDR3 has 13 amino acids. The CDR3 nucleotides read TGTGCCAGCTCACAAGGGAGCTATCAGCCCCAGCATTTT. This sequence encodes CASSQGSYQPQHF.

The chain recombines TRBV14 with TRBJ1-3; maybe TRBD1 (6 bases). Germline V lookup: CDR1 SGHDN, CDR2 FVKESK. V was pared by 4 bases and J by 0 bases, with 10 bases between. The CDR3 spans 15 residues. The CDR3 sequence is CASSPRQDSGNTIYF. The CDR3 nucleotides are TGTGCCAGCAGCCCCAGACAGGACTCTGGAAACACCATATATTTT. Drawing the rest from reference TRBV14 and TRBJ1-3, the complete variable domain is EAGVTQFPSHSVIEKGQTVTLRCDPISGHDNLYWYRRVMGKEIKFLLHFVKESKQDESGMPNNRFLAERTGGTYSTLKVQPAELEDSGVYFCASSPRQDSGNTIYFGEGSWLTVV.

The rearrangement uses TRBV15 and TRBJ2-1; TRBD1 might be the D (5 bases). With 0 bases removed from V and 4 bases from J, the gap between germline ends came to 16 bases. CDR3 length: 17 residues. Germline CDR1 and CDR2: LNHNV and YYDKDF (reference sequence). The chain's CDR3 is CATSRDPPGLKYNEQFF. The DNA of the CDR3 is TGTGCCACCAGCAGAGATCCTCCAGGGTTAAAGTACAATGAGCAGTTCTTC.

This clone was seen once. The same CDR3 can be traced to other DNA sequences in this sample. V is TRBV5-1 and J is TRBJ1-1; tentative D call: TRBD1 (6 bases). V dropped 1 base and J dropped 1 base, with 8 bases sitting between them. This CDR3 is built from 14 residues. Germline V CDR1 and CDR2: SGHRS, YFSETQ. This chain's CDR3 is CASSLTGQNTEAFF. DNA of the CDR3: TGCGCCAGCAGCTTGACGGGACAGAACACTGAAGCTTTCTTT.

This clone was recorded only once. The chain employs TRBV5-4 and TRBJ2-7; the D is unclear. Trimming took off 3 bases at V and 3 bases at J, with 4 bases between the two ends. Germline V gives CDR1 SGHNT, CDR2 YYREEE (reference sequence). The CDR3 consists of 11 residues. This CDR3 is CASSSDYEQYF. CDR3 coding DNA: TGTGCCAGCAGCTCAGACTACGAGCAGTACTTC.

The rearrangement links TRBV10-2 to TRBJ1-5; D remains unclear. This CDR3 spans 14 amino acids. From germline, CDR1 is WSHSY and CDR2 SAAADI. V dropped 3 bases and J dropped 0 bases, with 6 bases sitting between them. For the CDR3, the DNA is TGCGCCAGCAGTGACGGATATAGCAATCAGCCCCAGCATTTT. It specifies CASSDGYSNQPQHF.

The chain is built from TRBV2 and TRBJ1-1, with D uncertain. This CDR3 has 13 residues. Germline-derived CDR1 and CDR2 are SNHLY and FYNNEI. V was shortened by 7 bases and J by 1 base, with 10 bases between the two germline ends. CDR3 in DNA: TGTGCCAGCACTATAGAGGAGAACACTGAAGCTTTCTTT. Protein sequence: CASTIEENTEAFF.

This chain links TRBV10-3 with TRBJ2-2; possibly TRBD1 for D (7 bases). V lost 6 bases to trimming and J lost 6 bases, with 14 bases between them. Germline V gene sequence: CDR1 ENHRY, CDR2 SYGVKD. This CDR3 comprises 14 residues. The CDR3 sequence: CAISLDREAGELFF. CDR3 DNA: TGTGCCATCAGCCTAGACAGGGAGGCCGGGGAGCTGTTTTTT.

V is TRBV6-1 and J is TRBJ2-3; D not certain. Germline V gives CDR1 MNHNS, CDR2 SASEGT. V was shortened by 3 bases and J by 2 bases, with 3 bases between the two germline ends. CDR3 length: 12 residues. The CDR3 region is CASSESTDTQYF. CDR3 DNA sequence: TGTGCCAGCAGTGAGTCCACAGATACGCAGTATTTT.

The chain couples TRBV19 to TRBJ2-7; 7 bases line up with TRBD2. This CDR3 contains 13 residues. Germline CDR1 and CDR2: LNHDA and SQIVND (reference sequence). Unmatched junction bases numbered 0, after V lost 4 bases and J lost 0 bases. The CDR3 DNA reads TGTGCCAGTAGTAGCGGGAGCTCCTACGAGCAGTACTTC. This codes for CASSSGSSYEQYF.

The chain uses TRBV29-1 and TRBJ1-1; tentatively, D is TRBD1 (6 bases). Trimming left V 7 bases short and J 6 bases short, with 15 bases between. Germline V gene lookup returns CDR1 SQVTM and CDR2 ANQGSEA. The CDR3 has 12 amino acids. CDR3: CSGTGGSSEAFF. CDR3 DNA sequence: TGCAGCGGGACGGGGGGCAGCTCTGAAGCTTTCTTT.

CDR3 residues: CASSVGAGRAQPQHF. CDR3 bases: TGTGCCAGCAGCGTAGGGGCAGGGAGGGCTCAGCCCCAGCATTTT. The V and J genes are TRBV9 and TRBJ1-5; tentative D call: TRBD1 (5 bases). The CDR3 totals 15 residues. Trimming removed 0 bases from V and 6 bases from J, with 13 bases in between. Germline assignment: CDR1 SGDLS and CDR2 YYNGEE.

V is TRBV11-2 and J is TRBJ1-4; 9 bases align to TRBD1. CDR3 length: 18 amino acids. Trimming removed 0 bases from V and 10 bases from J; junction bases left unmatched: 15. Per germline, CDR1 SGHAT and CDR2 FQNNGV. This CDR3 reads CASSLEGQGKSPGGKLFF. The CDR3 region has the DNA TGTGCCAGCAGCTTAGAGGGACAGGGCAAATCCCCTGGTGGAAAACTGTTTTTT. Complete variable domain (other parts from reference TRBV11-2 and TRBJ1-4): EAGVAQSPRYKIIEKRQSVAFWCNPISGHATLYWYQQILGQGPKLLIQFQNNGVVDDSQLPKDRFSAERLKGVDSTLKIQPAKLEDSAVYLCASSLEGQGKSPGGKLFFGSGTQLSVL.